This TCR beta chain was profiled in a study of glioma-infiltrating T cells after dendritic cell vaccination (dated by TCRdb to the mid-2010s). Describing the broader study: The cohort comprised about 15 glioblastoma patients from Phase I and II dendritic cell vaccination trials, 9 newly diagnosed and 6 with recurrent disease. Between about 2002 and 2012, patients were given autologous tumor lysate-pulsed dendritic cell vaccination. The vaccine consisted of monocyte-derived dendritic cells cultured less than 9 days with IL-4 and GM-CSF, then pulsed overnight with autologous tumor lysate. Patients received three intradermal dendritic cell vaccine injections at biweekly intervals in the arm below the axilla. In glioblastoma patients vaccinated with dendritic cells, deep sequencing of TCR beta CDR3 regions served to measure the amount of tumor-infiltrating lymphocytes and to compare repertoires between tumor and blood. Survival after dendritic cell vaccination was correlated with TCR sequencing metrics such as TIL content and the overlap between tumor and blood repertoires.

Study-wide conclusions, independent of this receptor: No direct relationship between TCR clonality and survival was found, suggesting a diverse polyclonal response may matter. The cohort was small and heterogeneous, and full blood and tumor sets were available for few patients, with initial-recurrent tumor pairs available for even fewer patients. The TCR overlap response model with three groups was called speculative and said to need prospective validation. After dendritic cell vaccination, a higher estimated pretreatment TIL content predicted longer time to progression and longer overall survival.

The junction shows trimming of 3 bases on V and 3 bases on J, and the gene matches do not reach 12 bases of it. CDR1 and CDR2, per the germline V gene, are KGHSH and LQKENI. Its CDR3 holds 18 amino acids, cysteine through phenylalanine. Only the CDR3 DNA is retained, 54 bases long and in frame from the first base. Notes on this clone: Its specific antigen is unknown. No clone much larger than this one lies a single base away; base qualities are absent.

To be selected, patients needed enough residual fresh-frozen tumor tissue and more than two years of available survival data. Although molecular status otherwise differed among the glioblastoma patients, no patient had an isocitrate dehydrogenase mutation. PBMC were collected before vaccination, two weeks after the third vaccination, and at tumor progression when it occurred. The Qiagen DNeasy Blood extraction Kit was used for extraction of genomic DNA. The immunoSEQ assay amplified TCRB CDR3 regions from roughly 2.1 micrograms of genomic DNA, or from all available DNA when less than that amount was available. The multiplex PCR employed 60 forward primers targeting TCR V beta segments and 13 reverse primers targeting J beta segments. Synthetic control templates were spiked into each sample at limiting dilution to estimate reads per starting template. Sequencing produced 87 bp reads on the Illumina HiSeq System. Per the original workflow: PCR and sequencing errors were removed by a nearest neighbor algorithm that merged closely related sequences. TCR overlap was defined as the percentage of unique tumor TCR beta sequences that were also found in the peripheral blood of the same patient. TCRdb took this table from immuneACCESS and kept in-frame rearrangements with V and J called. Such tables lack part of the clones; where checked against another copy, unresolved V genes explain under half of the gap, and the rest is unexplained. V and J calls and clone size follow that table, whereas D and trimming were derived from the DNA. This sample is represented by just over 95,000 clones; around three quarters of them were singletons. The biggest ten clones account for around 5.4% of the sample.

This specimen was blood, taken before dendritic cell vaccination. The TCR comes from a human donor with glioblastoma. The V and J genes are TRBV18 and TRBJ2-7; 12 nucleotides in the junction match TRBD2. CDR3 loop: CASSPRSGTSGQNYEQYF. The nucleotide sequence is given as TGTGCCAGCTCACCCCGCTCCGGGACTAGCGGGCAGAACTACGAGCAGTACTTC.